This T cell receptor (beta chain) was sequenced in a study of blood T cells in healthy people across ages (dated by TCRdb to 2013 to 2016). General notes on the study: In model experiments, template switching captured about one uniquely barcoded TCR beta cDNA molecule for every two T cells. Donors of different ages were randomly distributed across sequencing lanes to avoid experimental bias. To track age-related changes in TCR beta repertoire diversity, the study relied on deep sequencing normalized with unique cDNA molecular identifiers. The donors were split into four age groups: young (average 16 years), middle-aged (39), aged (around 67) and long-lived (approximately 80). Using the same blood draw, the study looked at two additional independent replicas of 1 million unique cDNA reads for two donors, one aged 18 to 30 and the other aged 80 or older.

The paper's findings and limits, for the study overall: Observed TCR beta diversity correlated strongly with the percentage of naive T cells measured by flow cytometry. Compared with the aged group, the long-lived group had more naive CD4+ T cells, fewer expanded clones and increased TCR diversity, suggesting age selection. Observed TCR beta diversity per million T cells fell roughly linearly with age, and a significant reduction was already apparent by age around 44. Estimates of total diversity based on one million sequenced T cells were regarded as lower bounds and as underestimates. Conclusive comparison of naive and antigen-experienced compartments was prevented by the profiling of bulk unsorted PBMCs. Because the CMV infection status of the donors was unknown, age-related changes in expanded clonotypes may potentially have been confounded.

Receptor libraries were prepared by 5' RACE. Sequencing was performed on an Illumina HiSeq 2500. The second PCR ran for roughly 7 to 11 cycles and used a J-beta primer mix along with a sample-barcoded 5' primer. A template-switch 5' adaptor carrying 12 random nucleotides introduced a unique molecular identifier onto each TCR beta cDNA molecule. At least 2.5 million CDR3-containing paired-end reads were obtained from each sample. First-strand cDNA was synthesized from all RNA with the Mint cDNA synthesis kit, primed by a TRBC-specific oligonucleotide. All cDNA was treated with uracil-DNA glycosylase and then went through a first 18-cycle PCR with the universal primers M1SS and BC2_uni_R. The authors' analysis ran thus. Normalization of each sample was performed by random selection of 1 million high-quality reads, each carrying a distinct molecular identifier. Instead of being binned into consensus sequences, reads with shared molecular identifiers were discarded. MiTCR, set to a Q25 quality threshold and the strictest error-elimination algorithm, was used for CDR3 identification, clonotype clustering and error correction. A nonparametric unseen species model with Euler transformation was used to estimate a lower bound on total TCR beta diversity. In TCRdb, the public reads were trimmed at Q25 with fastp and aligned with MiXCR, with productive beta chains retained. Duplicate CDR3 protein sequences are folded into a single record with the most common DNA and genes. The V and J calls come from TCRdb's annotation, not from the publication. This sample holds about 1.1 million distinct CDR3 sequences; roughly two fifths were observed only once. The ten biggest clones cover 13% of the sample.

Looking up the germline V gene yields CDR1 MDHEN and CDR2 SYDVKM. V is shortened by 7 bases, J by 0 bases, and the region joining them spans 16 bases. From its cysteine to its phenylalanine, the CDR3 spans 16 amino acids. Left in the record is the CDR3 DNA by itself, 48 bases read in frame from the first base. Systemically healthy Caucasian individuals from Russia, 35 to 50 in total and aged roughly 6 to 95 years, were included as donors. Each donor gave about 9.7 milliliters of peripheral blood, drawn into EDTA-treated Vacutainer tubes. PBMCs were isolated by Ficoll-Paque density-gradient centrifugation, with at least 7 million obtained per sample. Trizol reagent was used to extract total RNA from PBMCs, with at least 5 micrograms per sample. The percentages of naive CD45RAhigh/CD27high T cells were determined by flow cytometry on a PBMC aliquot from every donor. This clonotype has just a few counts. The specificity of this receptor is unknown. Base quality data are lacking; no much larger clone is found one base away.

The origin of this receptor is a man aged 18 to 30 in good health. The rearrangement joined TRBV28 to TRBJ1-3, with an unclear D gene assignment. The specimen was blood. The DNA sequence is TGTGCCAGCACCCCCCCTAGGTTCTTCTCTGGAAACACCATATATTTT. This codes for CASTPPRFFSGNTIYF.